The subject of this entry is one TCR beta chain. This record belongs to a study of blood T cell repertoires in COVID-19. Study in general: Donors in the United States, Italy and Spain gave samples during acute or convalescent COVID-19. T cells, B-cell-depleted T cells, or PBMCs provided the cDNA or gDNA that served as material.

Germline assignment: CDR1 MGHDK and CDR2 SYGVNS. This CDR3 region has 18 residues. Trimming cost V 8 bases and J 2 bases; bases outside gene matches: 18. The method was immunoSEQ multiplex PCR; TCRdb's version includes in-frame clones alone and lacks a portion of them. The sample consists of about 200,000 clones, roughly three quarters of them appearing once. V is TRBV25-1 and J is TRBJ2-7, with TRBD2 matching 10 bases. The material sequenced was peripheral blood. This TCR was sampled from a woman between 35 and 50 years old with COVID-19, enrolled during active disease. The CDR3 region has the DNA TGTGCCAGCCGACCCACCCGTGGACTAGCGGTCAAAGCCTACGAGCAGTACTTC. Translated, it gives CASRPTRGLAVKAYEQYF.